One sample yielded the 4 T cell receptor beta chains listed below, sequenced in a study of a mutant IDH1 vaccine in newly diagnosed glioma. As for time point: week 35, safety follow-up. Each dose delivered 300 ug of mutant IDH1 20-mer peptide subcutaneously with imiquimod. Here immunoSEQ multiplex PCR was the method, and the copy in TCRdb shows in-frame clones only, minus some. The sample has tens of thousands of clones; approximately 78% are singletons. Antigens for these TCRs are unknown. The sample here was PBMCs, taken from a glioma patient whose treatment included an IDH1 peptide vaccine. These receptors were taken from a woman in her 40s with glioma.

This sequence joins TRBV19 and TRBJ1-2; D is perhaps TRBD1 (6 bases). Germline V gene sequence: CDR1 LNHDA, CDR2 SQIVND (reference sequence). The CDR3 is made up of 13 amino acids. The V and J ends lost 4 bases and 5 bases respectively, with 11 bases between them. The CDR3 reads CASSNDRNYGYTF. CDR3 coding DNA: TGTGCCAGTAGTAATGACAGGAATTATGGCTACACCTTC.

This clone turned up a few times. The chain has TRBV13 and TRBJ1-1; perhaps TRBD1 as D (6 bases). Germline CDR1 PRHDT, CDR2 FYEKMQ (reference sequence). The CDR3 loop spans 14 amino acids. V lost 5 bases, J lost 1 base, and 11 bases lay in between. The CDR3 nucleotides read TGTGCCAGCAGCCCACTGACAGGGAACACTGAAGCTTTCTTT. Its translation: CASSPLTGNTEAFF.

V is TRBV7-2 and J is TRBJ1-2, with a tentative D call TRBD1 (6 bases). Germline V CDR1 and CDR2: SGHTA, FQGNSA. CDR3 size: 15 residues. Trimming pared 5 bases from V and 6 bases from J, leaving 19 bases between. DNA of the CDR3: TGTGCCAGCAGCCTCGCCCTTCCAGGGGAGCATGGCTACACCTTC. Amino acid sequence: CASSLALPGEHGYTF.

V gene TRBV19 combines with J gene TRBJ1-4, with 8 bases that match TRBD1. Germline lookup yields CDR1 LNHDA and CDR2 SQIVND (reference sequence). The junction had 11 bases not matched to a gene; V was cut back by 3 bases and J by 2 bases. The CDR3 is 18 amino acids. CDR3 region: CASSILTGARPTNEKLFF. In DNA form, the CDR3 reads TGTGCCAGTAGTATTCTGACAGGGGCCCGACCCACTAATGAAAAACTGTTTTTT.